The subject of this entry is one T cell receptor (beta chain). Its specificity is not known. Starting from PBMCs, sorting isolated CD4+ and CD8+ T cells. V was cut by 8 bases and J by 4 bases, with 14 bases left in between. The germline V gene encodes CDR1 SQVTM and CDR2 ANQGSEA. CDR3 length: 12 residues. This record comes from a study of CD8+ T cells in alopecia areata. Study-wide results and limits: It was lesional scalp, especially alopecia totalis/universalis, that showed higher clonality than normal scalp. Against the mouse data, patients shared TCRs less clearly, possibly for HLA reasons.

RNA extraction and reverse transcription yielded cDNA as sequencing template. Generated by immunoSEQ multiplex PCR, the TCRdb table keeps only in-frame clones and is missing some. The table shows 110,000 or so clones, with 55% to 70% occurring only once. The sequence came from a human donor in good health. The chain carries TRBV29-1 and TRBJ2-5; tentatively, D is TRBD1 (5 bases). Sequenced material: CD4+ T cells sorted from blood. For the CDR3, the DNA is TGCAGCCATGACAGTGCTGGAGAGACCCAGTACTTC. Amino acid sequence: CSHDSAGETQYF.